Below, 23 T cell receptor beta chains from the same sample are listed, as sequenced in a study of T cells in Graves' hyperthyroidism and ophthalmopathy. Amplification of TCR beta CDR3 regions used RNA as the template. Carried out on the TCR CDR3, a first-round RT-PCR used the HTBI primer set. TCRdb re-called the multiplex PCR reads with MiXCR, one entry per CDR3 protein. Found here are 600,000 or so distinct CDR3 sequences, about 14% of them singletons; the top ten hold roughly 6.9%. The specimen sequenced was blood. The receptors shown here come from a woman between 18 and 29 years old with Graves' ophthalmopathy.

The chain carries TRBV11-2 and TRBJ2-5, with TRBD1 identical over 9 bases. Germline CDR1 SGHAT, CDR2 FQNNGV. With V trimmed by 4 bases and J by 1 base, 4 bases remained unmatched. The CDR3 runs to 15 residues. CDR3 sequence: CASSSTGGSQETQYF. The CDR3 DNA is TGTGCCAGCAGCTCAACAGGGGGCTCCCAAGAGACCCAGTACTTC.

The chain joins TRBV10-3 to TRBJ1-3; D gene ambiguous. Deletions cut 3 bases from V and 0 bases from J, with 12 bases between. This CDR3 has 16 amino acids. CDR1 and CDR2 (germline): ENHRY, SYGVKD. CDR3 bases: TGTGCCATCAGTGATCCGGACGGGAGCTCTGGAAACACCATATATTTT. It is translated as CAISDPDGSSGNTIYF.

This clonotype has a count of ten or more. The rearrangement uses TRBV7-8 and TRBJ1-2, with D possibly being TRBD1 (6 bases). V was clipped by 5 bases and J by 2 bases, with 9 bases between them. The CDR3 is 13 amino acids. Germline V gene data show CDR1 as SGHVS and CDR2 as FQNEAQ. The CDR3 is CASSRQENYGYTF. CDR3 DNA sequence: TGTGCCAGCAGCCGACAGGAAAACTATGGCTACACCTTC.

Only a few counts were recorded for this clonotype. The chain uses TRBV6-1 and TRBJ2-3, with D perhaps assigned TRBD1 or TRBD2 (5 bases each). Germline assignment: CDR1 MNHNS and CDR2 SASEGT. CDR3 size: 13 residues. Trimming took 8 bases from V and 2 from J, leaving 11 bases between them. CDR3 residues: CASGDPYTDTQYF. The CDR3 nucleotides are TGTGCCAGCGGGGACCCTTACACAGATACGCAGTATTTT.

The CDR3 reads CASSLPGLAGKNEQFF. The CDR3 region has the DNA TGTGCCAGCAGCCTCCCGGGACTAGCGGGAAAGAATGAGCAGTTCTTC. V gene TRBV28 combines with J gene TRBJ2-1, with 13 bases matching TRBD2. Per germline, CDR1 MDHEN and CDR2 SYDVKM. The CDR3 totals 16 residues. V was pared by 6 bases and J by 7 bases, with 9 bases of the junction left unmatched.

This chain connects TRBV9 to TRBJ2-5, with D possibly being TRBD1 (7 bases). V was trimmed by 3 bases and J by 1 base, leaving 10 bases between them. The CDR3 runs 14 residues. Germline V gene data show CDR1 as SGDLS and CDR2 as YYNGEE. CDR3 amino acids: CASSGGTAQETQYF. CDR3 in DNA: TGTGCCAGCAGCGGCGGGACAGCCCAAGAGACCCAGTACTTC. The complete variable domain, with remaining parts taken from reference TRBV9 and TRBJ2-5, reads DSGVTQTPKHLITATGQRVTLRCSPRSGDLSVYWYQQSLDQGLQFLIQYYNGEERAKGNILERFSAQQFPDLHSELNLSSLELGDSALYFCASSGGTAQETQYFGPGTRLLVL.

The table lists this clonotype with many counts. The chain uses TRBV2 and TRBJ2-5; 10 nucleotides agree with TRBD1. This CDR3 is built from 18 residues. J gave up 1 base and V 8 bases, and 16 bases lay outside the gene matches. Germline CDR1 reads SNHLY; CDR2 reads FYNNEI. The CDR3 region has the DNA TGTGCCAGCCTGCTGGGGACAGGGGACCCCAATCCCCAAGAGACCCAGTACTTC. This sequence encodes CASLLGTGDPNPQETQYF.

The chain recombines TRBV20-1 with TRBJ1-4; D unclear. CDR3 length equals 14 residues. V gave up 2 bases and J gave up 8 bases, with 15 bases separating them. Looked up from germline, CDR1 is DFQATT and CDR2 is SNEGSKA (reference sequence). The CDR3 region is CSARTLSQGEKLFF. CDR3 coding DNA: TGCAGTGCTAGAACGCTCAGCCAAGGCGAAAAACTGTTTTTT.

There are many counts of this clonotype. The chain links TRBV20-1 to TRBJ2-2; TRBD2 aligns across 7 bases. Trimming took 1 base from V and 2 from J; bases not matched to a gene: 4. Per the germline V gene, CDR1 is DFQATT and CDR2 is SNEGSKA (reference sequence). This CDR3 comprises 15 residues. The CDR3, as DNA: TGCAGTGCTAGAGTGGGCGGGAGTAACACCGGGGAGCTGTTTTTT. As protein: CSARVGGSNTGELFF.

The table lists this clonotype with many counts. J is TRBJ2-1 and V is TRBV2; 10 bases are shared with TRBD1. V shed 3 bases and J 4 bases; nucleotides not matched to a gene: 3. The germline gives CDR1 SNHLY, CDR2 FYNNEI. The CDR3 is made up of 15 amino acids. CDR3 residues: CASSDDRGLYNEQFF. The CDR3 DNA reads TGTGCCAGCAGTGATGACAGGGGGCTTTACAATGAGCAGTTCTTC.

Ten or more counts support this clonotype. J is TRBJ1-1 and V is TRBV5-6; weak D call: TRBD1 (5 bases). Looked up from germline, CDR1 is SGHDT and CDR2 is YYEEEE. CDR3 size: 13 residues. Trimming removed 0 bases from V and 10 bases from J, with 13 bases in between. Here the CDR3 DNA reads TGTGCCAGCAGCTTGGCCTCAGGGTTTGGAGCTTTCTTT. Its translation is CASSLASGFGAFF.

This clonotype has ten or more counts. The V call is TRBV27, the J call TRBJ1-4, with D uncertain. V was cut by 0 bases and J by 4 bases, with 15 bases left in between. The length of the CDR3 is 17 residues. CDR1 MNHEY and CDR2 SMNVEV come from the germline V gene (reference sequence). CDR3 bases: TGTGCCAGCAGTTTATCGTACGCGCGGCAGGTTAATGAAAAACTGTTTTTT. Encoded protein: CASSLSYARQVNEKLFF. The full variable domain, rest sourced from reference TRBV27 and TRBJ1-4, is EAQVTQNPRYLITVTGKKLTVTCSQNMNHEYMSWYRQDPGLGLRQIYYSMNVEVTDKGDVPEGYKVSRKEKRNFPLILESPSPNQTSLYFCASSLSYARQVNEKLFFGSGTQLSVL.

This clonotype was seen a handful of times. The chain uses TRBV4-1 and TRBJ1-1; possible D gene TRBD1, 6 bases. The germline V gene has CDR1 MGHRA and CDR2 YSYEKL. The CDR3 loop spans 15 amino acids. V lost 4 bases, J lost 2 bases, and 14 bases lay in between. The CDR3 loop is CASSRVAGANTEAFF. The CDR3 DNA reads as TGCGCCAGCAGCCGAGTAGCAGGGGCCAACACTGAAGCTTTCTTT.

The CDR3 region is CASSGTGASQPQHF. CDR3 nucleotide sequence: TGTGCCAGCAGTGGGACAGGGGCAAGTCAGCCCCAGCATTTT. This rearrangement joins TRBV27 to TRBJ1-5; 10 nucleotides agree with TRBD1. Trimming removed 5 bases from V and 6 bases from J; junction bases left unmatched: 4. The CDR3 covers 14 residues. The germline CDR1 and CDR2 sequences are MNHEY and SMNVEV (reference sequence).

In regard to this clonotype: Mismatch with germline at one junction end may stem from a read error. The V gene is TRBV27, the J gene TRBJ2-7; D is possibly TRBD2 (6 bases). Germline V gene data show CDR1 as MNHEY and CDR2 as SMNVEV (reference sequence). The CDR3 totals 15 residues. CDR3 amino acids: CAGSWGVQGAYEQYF. DNA of the CDR3: TGTGCCGGCAGTTGGGGGGTCCAGGGAGCCTACGAGCAGTACTTC.

This clonotype was seen only a few times. As DNA, the CDR3 is TGTGCCAGCAGTGAACCGGGACTTAATTCACCCCTCCACTTT. It encodes CASSEPGLNSPLHF. The chain is built from TRBV6-1 and TRBJ1-6, with a tentative D call TRBD1 (5 bases). The CDR3 extends over 14 amino acids. V was trimmed by 2 bases and J by 6 bases, leaving 8 bases between them. Germline loops: CDR1 MNHNS, CDR2 SASEGT.

This clonotype was found many times. V is TRBV18 and J is TRBJ2-7; 9 positions agree with TRBD2. V dropped 2 bases and J dropped 5; count of bases not matched to a gene: 7. Germline V gene data show CDR1 as KGHSH and CDR2 as LQKENI. The CDR3 runs to 15 residues. CDR3 DNA: TGTGCCAGCTCACCAAATGGCGGGAGGGACAACGAGCAGTACTTC. This translates into CASSPNGGRDNEQYF.

This clonotype occurred many times. The DNA of the CDR3 is TGTGCCAGCAGTTTAGCCCCCCCAGGGCTCGAGCAGTACTTC. This translates into CASSLAPPGLEQYF. The chain carries TRBV12-3 or TRBV12-4 and TRBJ2-7, with a weak D call TRBD1 (5 bases). This CDR3 has 14 residues. The V end was cut by 0 bases, the J end by 6 bases, with 12 bases between.

This clonotype appeared many times. The gene calls are TRBV19 and TRBJ2-5; D is unresolved. The CDR3 contains 12 residues. In germline, CDR1 is LNHDA, CDR2 SQIVND (reference sequence). The germline V and J ends were trimmed by 5 bases and 5 bases, with 9 bases remaining between them. CDR3 nucleotide sequence: TGTGCCAGTAGTGCGGATGGGGAGACCCAGTACTTC. This codes for CASSADGETQYF.

The table lists this clonotype with many counts. The chain carries TRBV6-1 and TRBJ2-5; 12 nucleotides line up with TRBD1. The junction had 6 bases not matched to a gene; V was cut back by 5 bases and J by 5 bases. The V gene's germline CDR1 is MNHNS and CDR2 SASEGT. The CDR3 has 15 amino acids. CDR3 nucleotides: TGTGCCAGCAGTCGGGACAGGGGGCTGGGGGAGACCCAGTACTTC. Protein sequence: CASSRDRGLGETQYF.

There are many counts of this clonotype. The J gene is TRBJ2-3, the V gene TRBV7-8, with D unclear. Germline CDR1 is SGHVS and CDR2 is FQNEAQ. V lost 5 bases to trimming and J lost 2 bases, with 8 bases between them. The CDR3 runs 13 residues. The CDR3 loop reads CASSMATTDTQYF. Written as DNA, the CDR3 is TGTGCCAGCAGCATGGCTACCACAGATACGCAGTATTTT.

The rearrangement uses TRBV29-1 and TRBJ2-1; 8 bases map to TRBD2. This CDR3 is built from 12 residues. The V segment lost 7 bases and the J segment 5 bases; nucleotides outside the gene matches: 4. Germline V gene sequence: CDR1 SQVTM, CDR2 ANQGSEA. In DNA form, the CDR3 reads TGCAGCGCACCGCGGGAGGACAATGAGCAGTTCTTC. Amino acid sequence: CSAPREDNEQFF.

The J gene is TRBJ2-7, the V gene TRBV28; 8 nucleotides match TRBD2. Germline V gene sequence: CDR1 MDHEN, CDR2 SYDVKM. Unmatched junction bases numbered 14, after V lost 1 base and J lost 6 bases. The CDR3 contains 17 residues. As DNA, the CDR3 is TGTGCCAGCAGTTTATCCCTTAGCGGGACGGCCGGTCGCGAGCAGTACTTC. Residues: CASSLSLSGTAGREQYF.